A selection of T cell receptor beta chains follows, all from one sample in a study of regulatory T cells in long-lasting Graves disease. TCRdb itself ran the multiplex PCR reads through MiXCR, one entry per CDR3 protein. The table records some 330,000 distinct CDR3 sequences, 12% of them present only once. This same sample was also part of a study on T cells in Graves' hyperthyroidism and ophthalmopathy.

The sequences come from peripheral blood mononuclear cells (PBMCs), collected at new diagnosis, from a patient treated with antithyroid drugs. These receptors originate from a woman aged 18-35 years with Graves disease. Both conserved end residues are part of each CDR3. The order of the fields is D gene, clone size, J gene, V gene, CDR3 protein, CDR3 DNA. D genes are given only for firm matches. Not every row has a clone size; where given, it reads once, few, many or a size class.

>TRBD1|few|TRBJ2-1|TRBV19
CATAIVGGTYNEQFF
TGTGCCACCGCGATAGTAGGGGGCACCTACAATGAGCAGTTCTTC
>TRBD2|many|TRBJ2-1|TRBV6-2/TRBV6-3
CASSYSIPAGVDYNEQFF
TGTGCCAGCAGTTACTCGATACCAGCGGGGGTCGACTACAATGAGCAGTTCTTC
>-|few|TRBJ1-6|TRBV27
CASRIPNVSSPLHF
TGTGCCAGCAGAATACCGAATGTATCGTCTCCCCTCCACTTT
>-|many|TRBJ2-5|TRBV7-2
CASSLIGTQYF
TGTGCCAGCAGCTTAATCGGGACCCAGTACTTC
>-|many|TRBJ1-1|TRBV7-9
CASSGGEAFF
TGTGCCAGCAGCGGTGGTGAAGCTTTCTTT
>-|many|TRBJ1-2|TRBV18
CASSPGYGYTF
TGTGCCAGCAGCCCCGGTTATGGCTACACCTTC
>TRBD1|many|TRBJ1-1|TRBV6-1
CASRRYRGLRNTEAFF
TGTGCCAGCAGGAGATACAGGGGGCTGAGGAACACTGAAGCTTTCTTT
>TRBD2|many|TRBJ2-5|TRBV7-2
CASSLGEGTWWKTQYF
TGTGCCAGCAGCTTAGGGGAGGGCACGTGGTGGAAGACCCAGTACTTC
>TRBD2|many|TRBJ2-1|TRBV5-1
CASSLGTSGSAYNEQFF
TGCGCCAGCAGCTTGGGAACGAGCGGGAGTGCTTACAATGAGCAGTTCTTC
>TRBD1|-|TRBJ1-1|TRBV3-1
CASSQTTGTGGTEAFF
TGTGCCAGCAGCCAAACGACCGGGACAGGGGGCACTGAAGCTTTCTTT
>TRBD2|many|TRBJ2-5|TRBV20-1
CSARDLGLAGVTQETQYF
TGCAGTGCTAGAGATCTCGGACTAGCGGGAGTTACCCAAGAGACCCAGTACTTC
>TRBD2|many|TRBJ2-1|TRBV2
CASRTGTRSYNEQFF
TGTGCCAGCAGGACCGGGACTAGGTCCTACAATGAGCAGTTCTTC
>-|many|TRBJ1-1|TRBV7-8
CASSLAGVMNTEAFF
TGTGCCAGCAGCTTAGCGGGGGTAATGAACACTGAAGCTTTCTTT
>-|many|TRBJ2-1|TRBV28
CASSSYSRAPNEQFF
TGTGCCAGCAGCTCATACTCGAGGGCCCCCAATGAGCAGTTCTTC
>-|many|TRBJ1-2|TRBV12-3/TRBV12-4
CASSSTKRVQPDGNGYTF
TGTGCCAGCAGTTCTACTAAGAGAGTTCAACCCGACGGGAATGGCTACACCTTC
>TRBD2|many|TRBJ2-7|TRBV28
CASSFLAGNYEQYF
TGTGCCAGCAGTTTCCTAGCGGGAAACTACGAGCAGTACTTC
>TRBD1|many|TRBJ1-1|TRBV12-3/TRBV12-4
CASTPGTGTTAEAFF
TGTGCCAGCACCCCCGGGACAGGGACGACAGCTGAAGCTTTCTTT
>-|-|TRBJ2-7|TRBV29-1
CSVGDGSRYEQYF
TGCAGCGTTGGCGACGGGAGTAGGTACGAGCAGTACTTC
>-|-|TRBJ1-4|TRBV10-3
CAISAWGSQDRATNEKLFF
TGTGCCATCAGTGCCTGGGGCTCTCAGGATCGGGCAACTAATGAAAAACTGTTTTTT
>-|many|TRBJ2-1|TRBV7-8
CASSLLSGWVGVNEQFF
TGTGCCAGCAGCTTACTCTCGGGGTGGGTGGGGGTCAATGAGCAGTTCTTC
>-|many|TRBJ2-3|TRBV20-1
CSANFGKAGFGSDTQYF
TGCAGTGCTAACTTCGGGAAGGCAGGGTTTGGGTCAGATACGCAGTATTTT
>-|few|TRBJ1-1|TRBV19
CASSMTVNTEAFF
TGTGCCAGTAGTATGACAGTGAACACTGAAGCTTTCTTT
>TRBD1|many|TRBJ2-7|TRBV28
CASSWDRESYEQYF
TGTGCCAGCAGTTGGGACAGGGAATCCTACGAGCAGTACTTC
>TRBD1|-|TRBJ1-1|TRBV29-1
CSVGTGLNTEAFF
TGCAGCGTGGGGACAGGGCTGAACACTGAAGCTTTCTTT
>TRBD2|few|TRBJ2-1|TRBV6-2/TRBV6-3
CASTRTSNSYNEQFF
TGTGCCAGCACCCGGACTAGCAACTCCTACAATGAGCAGTTCTTC
>-|-|TRBJ2-6|TRBV9
CASSVALRFSGANVLTF
TGTGCCAGCAGCGTGGCACTCAGATTCTCTGGGGCCAACGTCCTGACTTTC
>-|-|TRBJ1-5|TRBV5-1
CASSPVAGVSQPQHF
TGCGCCAGCAGCCCTGTGGCAGGGGTGTCTCAGCCCCAGCATTTT
>TRBD2|-|TRBJ2-5|TRBV7-6
CASSSTSGGEQETQYF
TGTGCCAGCAGCTCCACCAGCGGGGGGGAACAAGAGACCCAGTACTTC
>-|many|TRBJ2-3|TRBV12-3/TRBV12-4
CASSWGSALTDTQYF
TGTGCCAGCAGTTGGGGGTCGGCCCTCACAGATACGCAGTATTTT
>-|many|TRBJ1-3|TRBV12-3/TRBV12-4
CASRADYPPGNTIYF
TGTGCCAGCAGGGCGGACTATCCCCCAGGAAACACCATATATTTT
>-|many|TRBJ2-2|TRBV30
CAWSDLYTGELFF
TGTGCCTGGAGTGACCTTTACACCGGGGAGCTGTTTTTT
>-|many|TRBJ1-1|TRBV27
CASSLTSSLGEAFF
TGTGCCAGCAGTCTAACGTCTTCTTTGGGGGAAGCTTTCTTT
>TRBD2|many|TRBJ2-3|TRBV12-3/TRBV12-4
CASSQKIGTSLDTQYF
TGTGCCAGCAGCCAGAAAATTGGGACTAGCCTCGATACGCAGTATTTT
>-|few|TRBJ2-5|TRBV7-9
CASSLPLGSQETQYF
TGTGCCAGCAGCTTACCCCTGGGGTCCCAAGAGACCCAGTACTTC
>-|few|TRBJ1-1|TRBV12-3/TRBV12-4
CASSLGKDYEAFF
TGTGCCAGCAGTTTAGGAAAGGATTACGAAGCTTTCTTT
>-|many|TRBJ2-7|TRBV20-1
CSARSGGHEQYF
TGCAGTGCTAGGTCCGGCGGCCACGAGCAGTACTTC
>-|few|TRBJ1-1|TRBV10-3
CATRPDSPNTEAFF
TGTGCCACCCGACCGGACAGCCCCAACACTGAAGCTTTCTTT
>-|many|TRBJ2-7|TRBV6-5
CASSYRQNFYEQYF
TGTGCCAGCAGTTACAGACAGAACTTCTACGAGCAGTACTTC
>-|-|TRBJ1-4|TRBV7-9
CASRPSGDGKLFF
TGTGCCAGCAGACCTAGCGGGGACGGAAAACTGTTTTTT
>TRBD1|few|TRBJ2-6|TRBV4-3
CASSQDGQGFFSGANVLTF
TGCGCCAGCAGCCAAGACGGACAGGGGTTTTTCTCTGGGGCCAACGTCCTGACTTTC
>-|-|TRBJ1-2|TRBV20-1
CSAPPGRNYGYTF
TGCAGTGCTCCTCCGGGACGAAACTATGGCTACACCTTC
>TRBD1|many|TRBJ2-1|TRBV12-3/TRBV12-4
CASNRGTGYYNEQFF
TGTGCCAGCAACCGTGGGACAGGGTATTACAATGAGCAGTTCTTC
>-|many|TRBJ1-4|TRBV30
CAWSVPPILSSSHRGNEKLFF
TGTGCCTGGAGTGTCCCACCGATATTAAGCTCGTCTCATAGGGGTAATGAAAAACTGTTTTTT
>TRBD2|many|TRBJ2-3|TRBV2
CASSGGLAGDATSTDTQYF
TGTGCCAGCAGTGGAGGACTAGCGGGGGACGCGACTAGCACAGATACGCAGTATTTT
>-|many|TRBJ2-1|TRBV29-1
CSVMGQNEQFF
TGCAGCGTAATGGGACAAAATGAGCAGTTCTTC
>TRBD2|once|TRBJ2-5|TRBV20-1
CSARDWIRTSGGMETQYF
TGCAGTGCTAGAGATTGGATAAGGACTAGCGGGGGTATGGAGACCCAGTACTTC
>-|-|TRBJ2-7|TRBV4-1
CASSLPGSGHLSYEQYF
TGCGCCAGCAGCCTGCCGGGGAGCGGGCATCTCTCCTACGAGCAGTACTTC
>-|many|TRBJ2-1|TRBV7-9
CASSLLPANAEQFF
TGTGCCAGCAGCTTACTCCCAGCTAACGCTGAGCAGTTCTTC
>-|-|TRBJ2-7|TRBV5-1
CASSLDRGCEQYF
TGCGCCAGCAGCTTGGACCGGGGCTGCGAGCAGTACTTC
>-|few|TRBJ1-5|TRBV4-3
CASTELQGSDQPQHF
TGCGCCAGCACGGAGCTCCAGGGATCGGATCAGCCCCAGCATTTT
>TRBD1|few|TRBJ1-2|TRBV27
CASSDRGYNYGYTF
TGTGCCAGCAGTGACAGGGGATACAACTATGGCTACACCTTC